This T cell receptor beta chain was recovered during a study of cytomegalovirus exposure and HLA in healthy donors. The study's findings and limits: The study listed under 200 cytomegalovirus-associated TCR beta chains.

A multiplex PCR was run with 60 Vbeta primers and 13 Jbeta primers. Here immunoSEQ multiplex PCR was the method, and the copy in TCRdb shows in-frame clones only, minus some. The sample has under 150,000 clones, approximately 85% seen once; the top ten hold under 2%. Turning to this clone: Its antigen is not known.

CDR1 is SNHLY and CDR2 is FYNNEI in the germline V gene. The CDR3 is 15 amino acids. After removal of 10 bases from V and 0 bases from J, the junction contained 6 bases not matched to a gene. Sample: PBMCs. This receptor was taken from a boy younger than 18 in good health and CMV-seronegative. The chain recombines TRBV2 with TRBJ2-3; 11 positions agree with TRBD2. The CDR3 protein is CANKRLAGSTDTQYF. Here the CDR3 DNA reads TGTGCCAACAAGCGACTAGCGGGGAGCACAGATACGCAGTATTTT.